Following are 11 T cell receptor beta chains from one sample sequenced in a study of T-cell reconstitution after alpha-beta-depleted transplantation in children. A library of TCRbeta sequences, prepared with unique molecular identifiers, was generated. In TCRdb, the PCR reads were re-called with MiXCR into one record per CDR3 protein. Of 300,000 or so distinct CDR3 sequences in the sample, around 25% are singletons; the top ten hold 11%. The sample consisted of PBMCs, mostly from graft donor cells, taken 180 days after TCRalphabeta/CD19-depleted stem cell transplant. These receptors were collected from a male patient aged 5 to 17 who had a stem cell transplant for acute lymphoblastic leukemia, so the T cells may come from the graft donor.

The chain combines TRBV10-3 with TRBJ2-6; D not certain. V was shortened by 4 bases and J by 1 base, with 11 bases between the two germline ends. Per the germline V gene, CDR1 is ENHRY and CDR2 is SYGVKD. The CDR3 sequence is 16 residues long. The CDR3 region is CAISGGSLSGANVLTF. The CDR3 DNA reads TGTGCCATCAGTGGGGGTAGTCTATCTGGGGCCAACGTCCTGACTTTC.

This chain links TRBV7-3 with TRBJ1-2, with D tentatively TRBD1 (6 bases). The germline V and J ends were trimmed by 1 base and 5 bases, with 20 bases remaining between them. The germline V gene encodes CDR1 SGHTA and CDR2 FQGTGA. The CDR3 extends over 17 amino acids. CDR3 protein: CASSLNGGPRLRYGYTF. The CDR3 nucleotides are TGTGCCAGCAGCTTAAACGGGGGGCCCCGACTCCGGTATGGCTACACCTTC.

This chain joins TRBV7-9 and TRBJ2-3, with TRBD2 identical over 10 bases. J lost 4 bases, V lost 5 bases, and 3 bases had no gene match. The CDR3 consists of 14 residues. Germline V gives CDR1 SEHNR, CDR2 FQNEAQ (reference sequence). In DNA, the CDR3 is TGTGCCAGCAGCAACGGACTAGCGGCAGATACGCAGTATTTT. It specifies CASSNGLAADTQYF. Combining the CDR3 with reference TRBV7-9 and TRBJ2-3 gives the whole variable domain DTGVSQNPRHKITKRGQNVTFRCDPISEHNRLYWYRQTLGQGPEFLTYFQNEAQLEKSRLLSDRFSAERPKGSFSTLEIQRTEQGDSAMYLCASSNGLAADTQYFGPGTRLTVL.

This rearrangement joins TRBV12-3 or TRBV12-4 to TRBJ1-5; 7 bases match TRBD1. This CDR3 spans 15 amino acids. The J segment lost 6 bases and the V segment lost 5 bases, leaving 10 bases of the junction unmatched. This chain's CDR3 is CASSPWTGKGQPQHF. CDR3 bases: TGTGCCAGCAGTCCGTGGACAGGAAAGGGTCAGCCCCAGCATTTT.

This clonotype was observed a handful of times. The rearrangement links TRBV5-1 to TRBJ2-1; D ambiguous. V lost 2 bases and J lost 4, with 13 bases in between. The length of the CDR3 is 15 residues. Germline V CDR1 and CDR2: SGHRS, YFSETQ. CDR3 DNA: TGCGCCAGCAGCTTTAGCAGGCCCCTTTACAATGAGCAGTTCTTC. Protein sequence: CASSFSRPLYNEQFF. Drawing the rest from reference TRBV5-1 and TRBJ2-1, the complete variable domain is KAGVTQTPRYLIKTRGQQVTLSCSPISGHRSVSWYQQTPGQGLQFLFEYFSETQRNKGNFPGRFSGRQFSNSRSEMNVSTLELGDSALYLCASSFSRPLYNEQFFGPGTRLTVL.

The chain links TRBV25-1 to TRBJ1-1, with D hard to call. Germline CDR1 is MGHDK and CDR2 is SYGVNS. The CDR3 sequence is 13 residues long. Trimming stripped 5 bases from V and 3 bases from J, with 10 bases between. CDR3 in DNA: TGTGCCAGCAGTAAAACAGTGTACACTGAAGCTTTCTTT. The encoded protein is CASSKTVYTEAFF.

This rearrangement joins TRBV7-8 to TRBJ1-5; no clear D gene. Germline CDR1 and CDR2: SGHVS and FQNEAQ. V lost 1 base and J lost 1, with 11 bases in between. CDR3 length: 16 residues. In nucleotides, the CDR3 is TGTGCCAGCAGCTTAGTCCAGCTAGGGAGCAATCAGCCCCAGCATTTT. Protein: CASSLVQLGSNQPQHF.

Many counts were recorded for this clonotype. This rearrangement joins TRBV20-1 to TRBJ1-1; D is perhaps TRBD1 (6 bases). The CDR3 loop spans 14 amino acids. Germline V gene data show CDR1 as DFQATT and CDR2 as SNEGSKA (reference sequence). Trimming pared 3 bases from V and 4 bases from J, leaving 15 bases between. The CDR3 nucleotides read TGCAGTGCTAGCCCTATGGGACACCTCACTGAAGCTTTCTTT. The encoded protein is CSASPMGHLTEAFF.

There are a few counts of this clonotype. V and J are TRBV20-1 and TRBJ2-6; D may correspond to TRBD1 or TRBD2 (6 bases each). The CDR3 extends over 15 amino acids. Trimming shortened V by 1 base and J by 4 bases, and 11 bases separated the two germline ends. Germline V gene sequence: CDR1 DFQATT, CDR2 SNEGSKA (reference sequence). CDR3 amino acids: CSARAGGTGANVLTF. CDR3 DNA sequence: TGCAGTGCTAGAGCCGGGGGCACGGGGGCCAACGTCCTGACTTTC.

There are a few counts of this clonotype. This chain connects TRBV14 to TRBJ2-3; possibly TRBD1 for D (5 bases). This CDR3 is built from 15 residues. Trimming took 3 bases from V and 0 from J, leaving 10 bases between them. Germline lookup yields CDR1 SGHDN and CDR2 FVKESK. The CDR3 coding sequence is TGTGCCAGCAGCCATGGGGCAACTAGCACAGATACGCAGTATTTT. This sequence encodes CASSHGATSTDTQYF.

The chain's CDR3 is CASKGLHSYEQYF. The CDR3, as DNA: TGTGCCAGCAAGGGACTCCACTCCTACGAGCAGTACTTC. This chain joins TRBV25-1 and TRBJ2-7, with TRBD2 as a possible D gene (6 bases). The CDR3 runs 13 residues. From germline, CDR1 is MGHDK and CDR2 SYGVNS. V was pared by 7 bases and J by 0 bases, with 10 bases between.